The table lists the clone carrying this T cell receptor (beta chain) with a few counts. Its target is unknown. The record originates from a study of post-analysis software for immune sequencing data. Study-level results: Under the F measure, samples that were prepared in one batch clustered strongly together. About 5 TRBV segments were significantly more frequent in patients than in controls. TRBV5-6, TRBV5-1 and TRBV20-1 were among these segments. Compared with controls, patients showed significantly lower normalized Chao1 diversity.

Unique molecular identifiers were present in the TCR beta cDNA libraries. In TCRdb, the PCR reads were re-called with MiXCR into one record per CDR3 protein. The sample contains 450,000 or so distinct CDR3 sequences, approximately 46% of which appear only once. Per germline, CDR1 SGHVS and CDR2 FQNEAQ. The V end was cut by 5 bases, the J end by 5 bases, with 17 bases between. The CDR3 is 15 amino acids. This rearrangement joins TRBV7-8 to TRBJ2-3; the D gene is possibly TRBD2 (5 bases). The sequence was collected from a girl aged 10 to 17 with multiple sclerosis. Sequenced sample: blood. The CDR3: CASSPYDGLRDTQYF. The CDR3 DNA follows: TGTGCCAGCAGCCCATACGACGGACTTCGAGATACGCAGTATTTT. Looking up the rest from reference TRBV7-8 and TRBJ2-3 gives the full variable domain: GAGVSQSPRYKVAKRGQDVALRCDPISGHVSLFWYQQALGQGPEFLTYFQNEAQLDKSGLPSDRFFAERPEGSVSTLKIQRTQQEDSAVYLCASSPYDGLRDTQYFGPGTRLTVL.